Presented here are 9 T cell receptor beta chains from one specimen sequenced in a study of T cells after yellow fever vaccination. TCRdb reprocessed the 5' RACE reads via MiXCR and lists one record per CDR3 protein. The top ten hold roughly a third of the sample, which has some 160,000 distinct CDR3 sequences, around 9.7% seen once. Sequences were derived from CD8+ T cells sorted from PBMCs, sampled 45 days after the yellow fever booster vaccination. The source of these receptors is a man aged 18 to 30 who received the YFV17D yellow fever vaccine.

This rearrangement joins TRBV7-9 to TRBJ2-3; tentatively, D is TRBD1 (6 bases). Trimming removed 1 base at V and 5 bases at J, with 7 bases between. In germline, CDR1 is SEHNR, CDR2 FQNEAQ (reference sequence). The length of the CDR3 is 13 residues. The CDR3 sequence: CASSLDREDTQYF. CDR3 sequence (DNA): TGTGCCAGCAGCTTAGACAGGGAAGATACGCAGTATTTT. The whole variable domain, filled in from reference TRBV7-9 and TRBJ2-3, reads DTGVSQNPRHKITKRGQNVTFRCDPISEHNRLYWYRQTLGQGPEFLTYFQNEAQLEKSRLLSDRFSAERPKGSFSTLEIQRTEQGDSAMYLCASSLDREDTQYFGPGTRLTVL.

In this sample, this clonotype turned up a few times. This chain connects TRBV4-2 to TRBJ1-1; no clear D. V gave up 4 bases and J gave up 1 base, with 13 bases separating them. The CDR3 totals 15 residues. Per germline, CDR1 LGHNA and CDR2 YNFKEQ. The CDR3 nucleotides are TGTGCCAGCAGCCCGATCTCCGTTACGAACACTGAAGCTTTCTTT. It codes for CASSPISVTNTEAFF.

A few counts support this clonotype. CDR3 region: CASSEETSGGYEQYV. The CDR3, as DNA: TGTGCCAGCAGTGAAGAAACTAGCGGGGGCTACGAGCAGTACGTC. The chain couples TRBV6-1 to TRBJ2-7; TRBD2 aligns across 11 bases. V lost 1 base to trimming and J lost 3 bases; unmatched junction nucleotides: 2. Germline V lookup: CDR1 MNHNS, CDR2 SASEGT. This CDR3 comprises 15 residues.

A few counts support this clonotype. The chain is built from TRBV7-2 and TRBJ2-7, with a possible D match to TRBD2 (6 bases). Germline lookup yields CDR1 SGHTA and CDR2 FQGNSA. Between the trimmed V and J ends, which lost 3 bases and 1 base, there was a span of 13 bases. The CDR3 is made up of 15 amino acids. The CDR3: CASSFSAGPSYEQYV. The CDR3 nucleotides read TGTGCCAGCAGCTTCTCAGCGGGCCCATCCTACGAGCAGTACGTC.

The J gene is TRBJ2-1, the V gene TRBV7-3; 10 bases agree with TRBD2. CDR3 length: 16 residues. Germline V gene sequence: CDR1 SGHTA, CDR2 FQGTGA. J was trimmed by 2 bases and V by 3 bases; bases with no gene match: 4. CDR3 bases: TGTGCCAGCAGCTTCGTAGCGGGGGGTCCCTACAATGAGCAGTTCTTC. Translation: CASSFVAGGPYNEQFF. Using reference TRBV7-3 and TRBJ2-1 for the parts outside the CDR3, the full variable domain is GAGVSQTPSNKVTEKGKYVELRCDPISGHTALYWYRQSLGQGPEFLIYFQGTGAADDSGLPNDRFFAVRPEGSVSTLKIQRTERGDSAVYLCASSFVAGGPYNEQFFGPGTRLTVL.

This clonotype was detected only a few times. This chain connects TRBV20-1 to TRBJ2-3, with D perhaps TRBD1 or TRBD2 (6 bases each). The CDR3 contains 15 residues. Per germline, CDR1 DFQATT and CDR2 SNEGSKA (reference sequence). Trimming stripped 3 bases from V and 4 bases from J, with 17 bases between. In DNA form, the CDR3 reads TGCAGTGCTAGGGGGGGCGGGGTAGCTTCAGATACGCAGTATTTT. It yields the protein CSARGGGVASDTQYF.

V usage is TRBV29-1 and J usage is TRBJ2-5, with D hard to call. This CDR3 is 11 amino acids long. Germline-derived CDR1 and CDR2 are SQVTM and ANQGSEA. V was pared by 6 bases and J by 0 bases, with 5 bases between. The CDR3 nucleotides read TGCAGCGTCCAGGACCAAGAGACCCAGTACTTC. It encodes CSVQDQETQYF.

The V and J genes are TRBV6-2 or TRBV6-3 and TRBJ2-2; unclear D gene. This CDR3 region has 16 residues. V lost 7 bases, J lost 2 bases, and 17 bases lay in between. Per the germline V gene, CDR1 is MNHEY and CDR2 is SVGEGT. The DNA of the CDR3 is TGTGCCAGCACCAGACTTGCGGAAGCAAACACCGGGGAGCTGTTTTTT. Translated: CASTRLAEANTGELFF.

This clonotype was observed at least ten times. The chain joins TRBV7-9 to TRBJ1-2; D gene ambiguous. V lost 5 bases, J lost 7 bases, and 8 bases lay in between. CDR1 is SEHNR and CDR2 is FQNEAQ in the germline V gene (reference sequence). CDR3 size: 11 residues. The CDR3 DNA reads TGTGCCAGCAGCCCGTCGTTTGGCTACACCTTC. Encoded protein: CASSPSFGYTF.